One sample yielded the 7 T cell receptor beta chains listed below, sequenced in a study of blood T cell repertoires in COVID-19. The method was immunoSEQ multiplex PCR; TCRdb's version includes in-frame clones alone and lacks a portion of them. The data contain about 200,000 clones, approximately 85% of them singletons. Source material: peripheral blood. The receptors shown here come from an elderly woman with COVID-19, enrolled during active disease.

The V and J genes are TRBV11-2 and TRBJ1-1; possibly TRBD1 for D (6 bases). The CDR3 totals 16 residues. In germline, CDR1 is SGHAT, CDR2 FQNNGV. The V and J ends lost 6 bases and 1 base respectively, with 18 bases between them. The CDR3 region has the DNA TGTGCCAGCAGTCGAAGGTCGGGGGGCGAGAACACTGAAGCTTTCTTT. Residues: CASSRRSGGENTEAFF. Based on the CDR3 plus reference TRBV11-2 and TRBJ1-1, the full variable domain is EAGVAQSPRYKIIEKRQSVAFWCNPISGHATLYWYQQILGQGPKLLIQFQNNGVVDDSQLPKDRFSAERLKGVDSTLKIQPAKLEDSAVYLCASSRRSGGENTEAFFGQGTRLTVV.

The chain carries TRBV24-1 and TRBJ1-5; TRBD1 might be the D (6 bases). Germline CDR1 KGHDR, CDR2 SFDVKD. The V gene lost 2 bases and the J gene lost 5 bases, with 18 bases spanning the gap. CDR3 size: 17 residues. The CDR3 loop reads CATSDSLTGVRDQPQHF. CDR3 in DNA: TGTGCCACCAGTGATTCCCTGACAGGCGTGAGGGATCAGCCCCAGCATTTT.

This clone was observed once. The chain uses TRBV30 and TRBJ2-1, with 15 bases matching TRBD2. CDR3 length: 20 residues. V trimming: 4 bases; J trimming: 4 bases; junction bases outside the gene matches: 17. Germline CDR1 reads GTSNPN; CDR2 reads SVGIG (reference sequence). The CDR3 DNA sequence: TGTGCCTGGACCCGTGGACTAGCGGGAGGGCCGGGCGTGTTGTACAATGAGCAGTTCTTC. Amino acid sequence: CAWTRGLAGGPGVLYNEQFF.

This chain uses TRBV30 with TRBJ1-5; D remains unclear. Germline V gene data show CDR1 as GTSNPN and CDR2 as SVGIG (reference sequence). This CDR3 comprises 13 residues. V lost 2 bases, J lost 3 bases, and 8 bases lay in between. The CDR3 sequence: CAWSRGFNQPQHF. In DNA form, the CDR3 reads TGTGCCTGGAGTCGGGGTTTCAATCAGCCCCAGCATTTT.

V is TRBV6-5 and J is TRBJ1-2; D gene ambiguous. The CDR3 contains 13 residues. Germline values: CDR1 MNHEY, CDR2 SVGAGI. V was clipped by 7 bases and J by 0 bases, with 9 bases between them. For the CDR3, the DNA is TGTGCCAGCAACCCTAATTCTAACTATGGCTACACCTTC. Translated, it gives CASNPNSNYGYTF.

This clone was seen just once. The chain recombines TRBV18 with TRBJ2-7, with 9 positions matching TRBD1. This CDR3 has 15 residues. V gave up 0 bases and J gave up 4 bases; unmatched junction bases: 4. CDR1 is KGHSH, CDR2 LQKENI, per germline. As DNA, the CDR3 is TGTGCCAGCTCACCACCGGGGACAGGGTGGTACGAGCAGTACTTC. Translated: CASSPPGTGWYEQYF.

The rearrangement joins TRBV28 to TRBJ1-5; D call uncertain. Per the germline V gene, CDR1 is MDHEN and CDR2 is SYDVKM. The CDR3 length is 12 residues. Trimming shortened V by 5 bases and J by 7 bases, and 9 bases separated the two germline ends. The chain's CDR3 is CASSTLIQPQHF. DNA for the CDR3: TGTGCCAGCAGTACATTAATCCAGCCCCAGCATTTT.